The text below deals with one T cell receptor beta chain. Germline CDR1 DFQATT, CDR2 SNEGSKA (reference sequence). Trimming removed 3 bases from V and 2 bases from J; junction bases left unmatched: 5. This CDR3 region has 16 residues. The sample belongs to a study of blood T cell repertoires in COVID-19. Turning to the study itself: Some COVID-19 samples were acute and others convalescent; all came from the United States, Italy and Spain.

Original processing methods: Nucleated cell counts were estimated from reference gene primer amplification. Sequencing was performed with immunoSEQ multiplex PCR; in TCRdb, only in-frame clones are kept and a portion is missing. The V and J calls and clone size come from that table; D and trimming were worked out from the DNA. This table holds 250,000 or so clones, nearly 90% found once. Sequencing used peripheral blood. J is TRBJ2-4 and V is TRBV20-1; 12 nucleotides agree with TRBD2. This clonotype originated in a young man with active or convalescent COVID-19. CDR3 amino acids: CSASGTSGLTKNIQYF. In DNA, the CDR3 is TGCAGTGCTAGTGGGACTAGCGGGTTAACCAAAAACATTCAGTACTTC.